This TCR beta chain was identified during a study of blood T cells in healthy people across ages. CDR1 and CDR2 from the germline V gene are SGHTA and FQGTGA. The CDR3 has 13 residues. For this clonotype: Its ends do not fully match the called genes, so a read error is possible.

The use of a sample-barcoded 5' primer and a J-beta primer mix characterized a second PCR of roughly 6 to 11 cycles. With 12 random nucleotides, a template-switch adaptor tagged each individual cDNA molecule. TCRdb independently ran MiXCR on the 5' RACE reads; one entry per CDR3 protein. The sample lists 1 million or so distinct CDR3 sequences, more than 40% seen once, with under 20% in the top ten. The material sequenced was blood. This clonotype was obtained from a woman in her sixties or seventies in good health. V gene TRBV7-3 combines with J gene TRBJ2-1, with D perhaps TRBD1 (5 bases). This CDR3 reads CASSITGYDEQFF. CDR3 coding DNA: TGTGCCAGCAGCATAACAGGTTACGATGAGCAGTTCTTC.